Presented here are 5 T cell receptor beta chains from one specimen sequenced in a study of cytomegalovirus exposure and HLA in healthy donors. Using immunoSEQ multiplex PCR, the repertoire was profiled, and TCRdb retains in-frame clones only, with some absent. The sample shows about 360,000 clones, 86% of them seen only once. The sequencing input was PBMCs. The source of these receptors is a woman aged 18-29 years in good health and CMV-seronegative.

The chain recombines TRBV7-6 with TRBJ2-1, with 9 nucleotides matching TRBD2. Germline lookup yields CDR1 SGHVS and CDR2 FNYEAQ. The CDR3 totals 14 residues. Unmatched junction bases numbered 2, after V lost 1 base and J lost 7 bases. The CDR3 nucleotides are TGTGCCAGCAGCTTAGTAGCGGGGGTAAATGAGCAGTTCTTC. Translation gives CASSLVAGVNEQFF.

The rearrangement links TRBV28 to TRBJ1-4; TRBD1 aligns across 10 bases. Germline values: CDR1 MDHEN, CDR2 SYDVKM. The trim removed 6 bases at V and 8 bases at J, leaving 9 bases unmatched. This CDR3 is built from 15 residues. CDR3 sequence reads: CASRRPGQGREKLFF. CDR3 bases: TGTGCCAGCAGGCGACCGGGACAGGGGCGAGAAAAACTGTTTTTT. The whole variable domain, filled in from reference TRBV28 and TRBJ1-4, reads DVKVTQSSRYLVKRTGEKVFLECVQDMDHENMFWYRQDPGLGLRLIYFSYDVKMKEKGDIPEGYSVSREKKERFSLILESASTNQTSMYLCASRRPGQGREKLFFGSGTQLSVL.

This CDR3 reads CASIIPPGYGYTF. The CDR3 coding sequence is TGTGCCAGCATCATCCCGCCGGGCTATGGCTACACCTTC. The V and J genes are TRBV7-9 and TRBJ1-2; D is unresolved. V was trimmed by 7 bases and J by 4 bases, leaving 13 bases between them. Germline CDR1 reads SEHNR; CDR2 reads FQNEAQ (reference sequence). This CDR3 region has 13 residues.

The chain has TRBV28 and TRBJ1-1; 9 positions match TRBD1. There are 16 residues in the CDR3. V lost 3 bases and J lost 6; bases outside the gene matches: 11. Germline CDR1 is MDHEN and CDR2 is SYDVKM. In nucleotides, the CDR3 is TGTGCCAGCAGTTTGCGAGTAGGGACAGGGACTGCTGAAGCTTTCTTT. Protein: CASSLRVGTGTAEAFF. The full variable domain, completed using reference TRBV28 and TRBJ1-1, is DVKVTQSSRYLVKRTGEKVFLECVQDMDHENMFWYRQDPGLGLRLIYFSYDVKMKEKGDIPEGYSVSREKKERFSLILESASTNQTSMYLCASSLRVGTGTAEAFFGQGTRLTVV.

The gene calls are TRBV19 and TRBJ1-2; perhaps TRBD1 as D (5 bases). Germline values: CDR1 LNHDA, CDR2 SQIVND (reference sequence). V was cut by 3 bases and J by 3 bases, with 14 bases left in between. The CDR3 is 15 amino acids. CDR3 coding DNA: TGTGCCAGTAGTATGATCGCCACAGGATACTATGGCTACACCTTC. Translating it yields CASSMIATGYYGYTF.